The source of this T cell receptor (beta chain) is a study of T cells after yellow fever vaccination. TCRdb reprocessed the 5' RACE reads with MiXCR, giving one entry per CDR3 protein. The table includes about 340,000 distinct CDR3 sequences, around 13% detected once. The CDR3 is 15 residues long. V dropped 0 bases and J dropped 5 bases, with 12 bases sitting between them. Germline assignment: CDR1 SGDLS and CDR2 YYNGEE. This clonotype occurred a few times. The source was CD4+ T cells sorted from PBMCs, collected 15 days after the yellow fever booster vaccination. The TCR originated in a man aged 18 to 30 who received the YFV17D yellow fever vaccine. This chain connects TRBV9 to TRBJ2-1, with D unresolved. The CDR3 coding sequence is TGTGCCAGCAGCGTAGCTTCCGCCCGGGACAATGAGCAGTTCTTC. Translation: CASSVASARDNEQFF.